The 3 T cell receptor beta chains below all came from one sample that was sequenced in a study of cytomegalovirus exposure and HLA in healthy donors. The PCR contained 60 Vbeta and 13 Jbeta primers. Measured with immunoSEQ multiplex PCR; TCRdb has only the in-frame clones, and not every one. The listing records 45,000 to 55,000 clones. Sequenced input: PBMCs. The origin of the receptors is a woman in her fifties or sixties in good health and CMV-seropositive.

V gene TRBV6-1 combines with J gene TRBJ1-1; a weak D match, TRBD1 (5 bases). In germline, CDR1 is MNHNS, CDR2 SASEGT. The CDR3 length is 13 residues. Trimming removed 6 bases from V and 1 base from J, with 9 bases in between. CDR3 sequence reads: CASSRQPNTEAFF. The DNA for the CDR3 is TGTGCCAGCAGCCGACAGCCGAACACTGAAGCTTTCTTT.

This chain uses TRBV18 with TRBJ2-5; 10 bases map to TRBD1. Germline CDR1 KGHSH, CDR2 LQKENI. J gave up 5 bases and V 1 base, and 4 bases lay outside the gene matches. This CDR3 contains 15 residues. CDR3 loop: CASSPRQGAPETQYF. The DNA of the CDR3 is TGTGCCAGCTCACCACGACAGGGGGCACCCGAGACCCAGTACTTC. The full variable domain, its missing parts supplied by reference TRBV18 and TRBJ2-5, is NAGVMQNPRHLVRRRGQEARLRCSPMKGHSHVYWYRQLPEEGLKFMVYLQKENIIDESGMPKERFSAEFPKEGPSILRIQQVVRGDSAAYFCASSPRQGAPETQYFGPGTRLLVL.

The chain carries TRBV7-9 and TRBJ1-6; D not resolved. Per germline, CDR1 SEHNR and CDR2 FQNEAQ (reference sequence). V dropped 2 bases and J dropped 6 bases, with 11 bases sitting between them. CDR3 length equals 15 residues. The CDR3 DNA is TGTGCCAGCAGCTTACGAGGGTTGGGTAATTCACCCCTCCACTTT. Protein product: CASSLRGLGNSPLHF.